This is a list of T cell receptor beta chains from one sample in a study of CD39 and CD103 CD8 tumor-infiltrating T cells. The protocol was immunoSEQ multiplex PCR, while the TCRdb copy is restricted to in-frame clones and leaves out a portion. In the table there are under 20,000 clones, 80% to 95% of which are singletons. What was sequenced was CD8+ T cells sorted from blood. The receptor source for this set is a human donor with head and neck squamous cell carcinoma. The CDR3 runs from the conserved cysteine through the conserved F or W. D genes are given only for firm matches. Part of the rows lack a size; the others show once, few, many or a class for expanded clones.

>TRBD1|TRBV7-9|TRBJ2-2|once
CASSLGQGGDTGELFF
TGTGCCAGCAGCTTAGGACAGGGTGGGGACACCGGGGAGCTGTTTTTT
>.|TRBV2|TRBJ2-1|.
CASSEGWGSYNEQFF
TGTGCCAGCAGTGAAGGGTGGGGCTCCTACAATGAGCAGTTCTTC
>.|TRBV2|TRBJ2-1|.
CASSDGGYNNEQFF
TGTGCCAGCAGTGACGGGGGCTATAACAATGAGCAGTTCTTC
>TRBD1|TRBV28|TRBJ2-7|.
CASSRETGGLGHEQYF
TGTGCCAGCAGCCGGGAAACAGGGGGCTTAGGCCACGAGCAGTACTTC
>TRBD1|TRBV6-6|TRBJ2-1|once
CASNPGQGTHNEQFF
TGTGCCAGCAACCCGGGACAGGGGACCCACAATGAGCAGTTCTTC
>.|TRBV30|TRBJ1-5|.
CAWSGPGPNQPQHF
TGTGCCTGGAGCGGGCCGGGACCCAATCAGCCCCAGCATTTT
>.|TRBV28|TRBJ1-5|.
CASSFLASAAQPQHF
TGTGCCAGCAGTTTCTTGGCCTCCGCGGCGCAGCCCCAGCATTTT
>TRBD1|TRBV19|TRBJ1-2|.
CASSIGTAYRGYTF
TGTGCCAGTAGTATTGGGACAGCTTATCGTGGCTACACCTTC
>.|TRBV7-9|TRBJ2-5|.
CASSSQAETQYF
TGTGCCAGCAGCTCCCAGGCGGAGACCCAGTACTTC
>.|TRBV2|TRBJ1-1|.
CASAQGNTEAFF
TGTGCCAGCGCACAGGGGAACACTGAAGCTTTCTTT
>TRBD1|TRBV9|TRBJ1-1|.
CASSANIPGGVTEAFF
TGTGCCAGCAGCGCTAACATCCCAGGGGGAGTCACTGAAGCTTTCTTT
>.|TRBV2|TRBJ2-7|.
CASSEASRGPTYEQYF
TGTGCCAGCAGTGAAGCCTCGCGGGGCCCAACCTACGAGCAGTACTTC
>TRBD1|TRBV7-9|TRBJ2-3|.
CASSLSPGTVADTQYF
TGTGCCAGCAGCTTAAGCCCCGGGACAGTGGCAGATACGCAGTATTTT
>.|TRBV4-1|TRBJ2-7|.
CASSHLSQGRDEQYF
TGCGCCAGCAGCCACCTCTCACAGGGTAGGGACGAGCAGTACTTC
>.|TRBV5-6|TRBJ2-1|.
CASSLGTGNEQFF
TGTGCCAGCAGCTTGGGGACTGGAAATGAGCAGTTCTTC
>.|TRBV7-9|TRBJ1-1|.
CAGQTVLNTEAFF
TGTGCCGGCCAGACAGTTTTGAACACTGAAGCTTTCTTT
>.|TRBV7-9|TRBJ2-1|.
CASTTLTGPSYNEQFF
TGTGCCAGCACCACGTTAACTGGGCCCTCCTACAATGAGCAGTTCTTC
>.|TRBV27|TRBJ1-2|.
CASSFTGNYGYTF
TGTGCCAGCAGTTTCACAGGAAACTATGGCTACACCTTC
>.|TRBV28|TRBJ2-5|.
CASSAAMGAGQETQYF
TGTGCCAGCAGTGCCGCGATGGGGGCAGGGCAAGAGACCCAGTACTTC
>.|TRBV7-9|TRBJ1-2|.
CASSPRALWDYGYTF
TGTGCCAGCAGCCCACGGGCCCTTTGGGACTATGGCTACACCTTC
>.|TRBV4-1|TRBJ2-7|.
CASSQDSTRYEQYF
TGCGCCAGCAGCCAAGACTCTACTCGTTACGAGCAGTACTTC
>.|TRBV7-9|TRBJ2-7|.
CASSLRGIDEQYF
TGTGCCAGCAGCTTACGAGGGATCGACGAGCAGTACTTC
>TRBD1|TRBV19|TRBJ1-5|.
CASSIATGGWNQPQHF
TGTGCCAGTAGTATAGCAACAGGGGGCTGGAATCAGCCCCAGCATTTT
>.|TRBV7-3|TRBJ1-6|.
CASSTGQINSPLHF
TGTGCCAGCAGCACAGGACAGATTAATTCACCCCTCCACTTT
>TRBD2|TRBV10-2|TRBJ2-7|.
CATARRGNEQYF
TGCGCCACCGCGAGGCGGGGGAATGAGCAGTACTTC
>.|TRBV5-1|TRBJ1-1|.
CASSGTLNTEAFF
TGCGCCAGCAGCGGAACTTTGAACACTGAAGCTTTCTTT